This T cell receptor beta chain emerged from a study of blood T cell repertoires in COVID-19 (dated by TCRdb to about 2020). For context, the study as a whole: The collaborator samples originated in the United States, Italy and Spain and spanned the acute and convalescent phases of COVID-19. The prospective study material was composed of cDNA or gDNA derived from T cells, B-cell-depleted T cells, or PBMCs. Subjects who had been exposed to COVID-19, were actively infected with it, or had recovered from it provided the deeply sampled blood TCRbeta repertoires that made up the dataset. The repertoires were released in a freely available public database intended as a resource for research on the immune response to SARS-CoV-2. The samples were drawn from two sources: the first 160 participants of the ongoing ImmuneRACE study, and 1,000 to 1,500 subjects contributed by 6 global collaborators. Sample metadata almost always included a de-identified subject ID, COVID-19 status, age in years and sex. Where available, HLA class I and class II types were obtained from metadata supplied by the sample provider rather than from assay-based typing.

On the study overall, not on this receptor specifically: How much clinical and demographic metadata was included differed by source and by participant, and the metadata was provided uncurated.

CDR1 is given as LGHDT and CDR2 as YNNKEL, both from the germline V gene (reference sequence). Germline trimming amounts to 1 base on V and 7 bases on J, with 2 as the count of junction bases outside the gene matches. Taken from cysteine to phenylalanine, the CDR3 has 13 residues. Of all the DNA, just the CDR3 is kept, 39 bases in frame from base 1. At one collaborating source in Seattle, patients were enrolled during active infection and were followed longitudinally through the course of disease. Each collaborating institution followed its own protocols to collect whole blood in K2EDTA tubes. For TCRbeta analysis, collaborators shipped samples in one of three forms: frozen whole blood, isolated PBMCs, or DNA extracted from either of those sample types. Regarding this clone: Its antigen is currently not known. Qualities for individual bases were not recorded, and no much larger clone is one base off.

The immunoSEQ Assay, a bias-controlled multiplex PCR, was used to amplify TCRbeta CDR3 regions from genomic DNA. The study's own analysis went as follows. Within the assay, amplification of reference gene primers was used to estimate how many nucleated cells each sample contained. To quantify the absolute abundance of each unique TCRbeta CDR3 rearrangement, sequence reads were collapsed and filtered. For each sample, productive Simpson clonality was calculated as the square root of Simpson's diversity index across productive rearrangements. TCRdb took over this immuneACCESS table, retaining in-frame rearrangements with V and J assigned. Such tables are incomplete; in checked studies, under half of the missing clones stem from an unresolved V gene, and the remainder is unexplained. V and J calls and clone size are as listed in that table; D and trimming were resolved from the DNA. The sample data list roughly 18,000 clones, and 77% of these were observed just once. Roughly 17% of the sample rests with the top ten.

This receptor was identified in a man aged 70-80 years with COVID-19, enrolled during active disease. Here the chain combines TRBV3-1 (or the pseudogene TRBV3-2) and TRBJ1-2; 8 middle bases align to TRBD1. Sequenced: peripheral blood. The encoded CDR3 is CASSQGQGSGYTF. In nucleotides, the sequence is TGTGCCAGCAGCCAAGGACAGGGGTCTGGCTACACCTTC.